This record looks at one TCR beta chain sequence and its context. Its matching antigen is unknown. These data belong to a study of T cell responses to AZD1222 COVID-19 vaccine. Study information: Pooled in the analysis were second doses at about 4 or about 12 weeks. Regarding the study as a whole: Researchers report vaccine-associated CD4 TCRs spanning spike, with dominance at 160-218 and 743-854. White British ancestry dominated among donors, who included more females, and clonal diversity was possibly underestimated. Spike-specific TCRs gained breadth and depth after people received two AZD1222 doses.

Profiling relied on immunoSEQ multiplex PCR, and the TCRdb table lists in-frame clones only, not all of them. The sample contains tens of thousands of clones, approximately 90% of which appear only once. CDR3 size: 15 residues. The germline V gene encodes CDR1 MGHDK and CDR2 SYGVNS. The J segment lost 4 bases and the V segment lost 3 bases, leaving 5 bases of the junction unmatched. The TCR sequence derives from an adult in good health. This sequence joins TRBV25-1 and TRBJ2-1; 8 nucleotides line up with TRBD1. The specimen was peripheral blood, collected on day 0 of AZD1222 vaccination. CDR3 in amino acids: CASSDGQGSYNEQFF. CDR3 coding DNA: TGTGCCAGCAGTGATGGACAGGGAAGTTACAATGAGCAGTTCTTC.